The subject of this entry is one T cell receptor beta chain. Its antigen is unidentified. The record originates from a study of T-cell memory formation after mild COVID-19. Study-wide results and caveats: While clones contracting from day 15 to 85 were balanced between CD4 and CD8, later expanders leaned CD4+. The study found contracting CD4+ clones mainly in CM and EM and contracting CD8+ clones in EMRA.

Using its own MiXCR run on the 5' RACE reads, TCRdb lists one record per CDR3 protein. Among 350,000 to 500,000 distinct CDR3 sequences, over 15% were seen once, and the ten largest hold roughly 21%. The sample consisted of PBMCs or a T cell subset sorted from them (not recorded which). This receptor was identified in a man between 18 and 29 years old who had mild COVID-19 (a few samples of this study predate the infection). Cell type and time point are not known.

The CDR3 DNA sequence: TGTGCCAGCAGCTTACCCAGGGGCCCCGGGGAGCTGTTTTTT. Translating gives CASSLPRGPGELFF. V is TRBV7-2 and J is TRBJ2-2; TRBD1 might be the D (6 bases). Germline V lookup: CDR1 SGHTA, CDR2 FQGNSA. The CDR3 totals 14 residues. The V end lost 2 bases, the J end lost 6 bases, and 10 bases lay between the germline ends.